There are many counts of the clone carrying this T cell receptor (beta chain). Using unique molecular identifiers, the investigators prepared the TCRbeta library. TCRdb ran MiXCR on the PCR reads and lists one entry per CDR3 protein. This table holds some 390,000 distinct CDR3 sequences, around 21% found once. Per the germline V gene, CDR1 is DFQATT and CDR2 is SNEGSKA (reference sequence). V was pared by 3 bases and J by 1 base, with 13 bases between. The CDR3 extends over 14 amino acids. The entry originates in a study of T-cell reconstitution after alpha-beta-depleted transplantation in children. The clonotype was recovered from a human donor who donated a stem cell graft to a child with acute myeloid leukemia. The chain employs TRBV20-1 and TRBJ2-7, with D maybe TRBD1 (5 bases). The sequences come from PBMCs from the stem cell graft donor, collected from the stem cell graft. The CDR3 sequence is CSASQGFWSYEQYF. DNA for the CDR3: TGCAGTGCTAGCCAGGGCTTCTGGTCCTACGAGCAGTACTTC.